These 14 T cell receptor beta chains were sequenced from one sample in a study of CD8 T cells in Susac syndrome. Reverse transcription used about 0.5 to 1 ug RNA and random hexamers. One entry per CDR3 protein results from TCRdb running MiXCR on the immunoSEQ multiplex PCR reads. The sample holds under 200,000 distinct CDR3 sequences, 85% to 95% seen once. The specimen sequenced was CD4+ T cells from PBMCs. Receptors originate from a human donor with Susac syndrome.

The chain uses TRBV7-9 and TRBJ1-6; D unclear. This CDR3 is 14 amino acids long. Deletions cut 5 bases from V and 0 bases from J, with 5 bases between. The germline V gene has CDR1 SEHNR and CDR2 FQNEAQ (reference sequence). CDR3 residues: CASSLGSYNSPLHF. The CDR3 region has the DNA TGTGCCAGCAGCCTCGGCTCCTATAATTCACCCCTCCACTTT.

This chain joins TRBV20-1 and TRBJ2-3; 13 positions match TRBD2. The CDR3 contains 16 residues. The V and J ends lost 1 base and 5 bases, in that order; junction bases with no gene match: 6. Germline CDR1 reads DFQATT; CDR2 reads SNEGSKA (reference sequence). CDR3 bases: TGCAGTGCTAGAGCTCGACTAGCGGGGGGAGGAGATACGCAGTATTTT. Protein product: CSARARLAGGGDTQYF.

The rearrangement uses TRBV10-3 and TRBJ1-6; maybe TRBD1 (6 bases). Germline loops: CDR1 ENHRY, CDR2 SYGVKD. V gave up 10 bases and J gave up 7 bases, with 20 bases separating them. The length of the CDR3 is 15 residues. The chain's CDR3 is CATTLGGARNSPLHF. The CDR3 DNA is TGTGCCACGACCCTTGGGGGGGCGCGGAATTCACCCCTCCACTTT.

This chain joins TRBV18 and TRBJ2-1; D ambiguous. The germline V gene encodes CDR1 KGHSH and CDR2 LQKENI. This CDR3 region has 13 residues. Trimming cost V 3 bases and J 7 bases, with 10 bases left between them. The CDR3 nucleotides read TGTGCCAGCTCACCGGGCGCCCGGAATGAGCAGTTCTTC. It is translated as CASSPGARNEQFF. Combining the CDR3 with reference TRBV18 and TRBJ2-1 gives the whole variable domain NAGVMQNPRHLVRRRGQEARLRCSPMKGHSHVYWYRQLPEEGLKFMVYLQKENIIDESGMPKERFSAEFPKEGPSILRIQQVVRGDSAAYFCASSPGARNEQFFGPGTRLTVL.

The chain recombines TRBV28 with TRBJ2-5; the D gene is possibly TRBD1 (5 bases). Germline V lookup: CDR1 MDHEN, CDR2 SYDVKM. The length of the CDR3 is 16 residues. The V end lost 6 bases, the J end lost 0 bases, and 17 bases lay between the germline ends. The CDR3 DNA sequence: TGTGCCAGCAGCCTGCCGCCAAGGGGATACCAAGAGACCCAGTACTTC. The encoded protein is CASSLPPRGYQETQYF.

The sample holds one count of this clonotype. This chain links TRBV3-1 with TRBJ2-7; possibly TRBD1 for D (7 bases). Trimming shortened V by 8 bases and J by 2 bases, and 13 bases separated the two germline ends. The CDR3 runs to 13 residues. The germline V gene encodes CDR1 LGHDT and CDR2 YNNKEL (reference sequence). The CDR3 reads CASRQGGTYEQYF. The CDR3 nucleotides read TGTGCCAGCCGACAGGGAGGCACCTACGAGCAGTACTTC.

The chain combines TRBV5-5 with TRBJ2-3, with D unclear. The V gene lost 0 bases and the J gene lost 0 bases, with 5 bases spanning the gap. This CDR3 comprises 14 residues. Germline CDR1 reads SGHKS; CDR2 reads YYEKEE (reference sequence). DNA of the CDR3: TGTGCCAGCAGCTTGGGCAGAAGCACAGATACGCAGTATTTT. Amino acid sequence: CASSLGRSTDTQYF.

CDR3: CASSPLRSTDTQYF. The CDR3 DNA sequence: TGTGCCAGCTCACCATTGCGGAGCACAGATACGCAGTATTTT. The chain has TRBV18 and TRBJ2-3, with D unresolved. The V end was cut by 2 bases, the J end by 0 bases, with 6 bases between. The CDR3 spans 14 residues. The germline CDR1 and CDR2 sequences are KGHSH and LQKENI. The full variable domain, its missing parts supplied by reference TRBV18 and TRBJ2-3, is NAGVMQNPRHLVRRRGQEARLRCSPMKGHSHVYWYRQLPEEGLKFMVYLQKENIIDESGMPKERFSAEFPKEGPSILRIQQVVRGDSAAYFCASSPLRSTDTQYFGPGTRLTVL.

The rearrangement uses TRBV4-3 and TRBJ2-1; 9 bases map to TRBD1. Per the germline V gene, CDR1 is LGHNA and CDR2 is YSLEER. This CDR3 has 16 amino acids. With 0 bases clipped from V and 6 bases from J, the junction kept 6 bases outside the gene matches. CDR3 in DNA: TGCGCCAGCAGCCAAGATAGGGGACAGGGAGGCAATGAGCAGTTCTTC. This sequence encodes CASSQDRGQGGNEQFF.

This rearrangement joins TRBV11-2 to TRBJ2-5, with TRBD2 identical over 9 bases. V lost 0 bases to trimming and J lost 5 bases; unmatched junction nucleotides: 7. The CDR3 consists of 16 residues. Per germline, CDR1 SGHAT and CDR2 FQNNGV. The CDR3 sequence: CASSLDPAGGYETQYF. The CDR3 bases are TGTGCCAGCAGCTTAGATCCAGCGGGGGGTTATGAGACCCAGTACTTC.

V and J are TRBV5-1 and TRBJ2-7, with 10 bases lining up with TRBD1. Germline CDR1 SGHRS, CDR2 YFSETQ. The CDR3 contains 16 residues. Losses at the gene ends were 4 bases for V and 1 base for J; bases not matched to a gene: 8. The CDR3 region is CASSLTGTGVSYEQYF. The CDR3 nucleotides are TGCGCCAGCAGCCTAACCGGGACAGGGGTGTCCTACGAGCAGTACTTC. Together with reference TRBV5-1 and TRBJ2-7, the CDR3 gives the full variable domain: KAGVTQTPRYLIKTRGQQVTLSCSPISGHRSVSWYQQTPGQGLQFLFEYFSETQRNKGNFPGRFSGRQFSNSRSEMNVSTLELGDSALYLCASSLTGTGVSYEQYFGPGTRLTVT.

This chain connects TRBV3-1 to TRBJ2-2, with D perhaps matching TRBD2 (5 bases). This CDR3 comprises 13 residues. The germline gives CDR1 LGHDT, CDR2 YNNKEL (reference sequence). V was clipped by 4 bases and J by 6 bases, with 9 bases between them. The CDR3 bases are TGTGCCAGCAGCCGGACTGAGCCCGGGGAGCTGTTTTTT. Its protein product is CASSRTEPGELFF.

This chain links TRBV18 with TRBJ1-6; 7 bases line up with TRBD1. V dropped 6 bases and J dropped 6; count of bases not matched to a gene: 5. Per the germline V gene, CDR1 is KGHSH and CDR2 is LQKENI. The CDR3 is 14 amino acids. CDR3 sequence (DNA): TGTGCCAGCTCGCAACAGGGGAGTAATTCACCCCTCCACTTT. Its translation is CASSQQGSNSPLHF.

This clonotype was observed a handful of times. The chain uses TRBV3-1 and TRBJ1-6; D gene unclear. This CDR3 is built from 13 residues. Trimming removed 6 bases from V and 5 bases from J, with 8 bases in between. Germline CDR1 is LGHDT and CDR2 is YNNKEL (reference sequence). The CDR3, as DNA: TGTGCCAGCAGAGGGCCCGATAATTCACCCCTCCACTTT. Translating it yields CASRGPDNSPLHF.